A few counts support the clone carrying this T cell receptor (beta chain). Its antigen is undetermined. Trimming cost V 4 bases and J 4 bases; bases outside gene matches: 6. The CDR3 runs to 14 residues. Germline CDR1 reads SGHRS; CDR2 reads YFSETQ. Researchers amplified the TCR beta CDR3 regions from RNA transcripts. The HTBI set primed first-round TCR CDR3 RT-PCR. Via MiXCR, TCRdb re-called the multiplex PCR reads, giving one row per CDR3 protein. The data contain a few hundred thousand distinct CDR3 sequences, less than 20% of them singletons. Diagnoses used clinical symptoms, serum thyroxine and TRAb, thyroid ultrasound and orbital computed tomography. PBMCs were derived from about 10 ml fresh peripheral blood. The source of the sample is a study of T cells in Graves' hyperthyroidism and ophthalmopathy. Study outcomes and limitations: The model made its ophthalmopathy prediction, and onset followed a median roughly six months later. Blood held most thyroid clonotypes expanded above 0.001 frequency.

The chain uses TRBV5-1 and TRBJ2-3; TRBD2 matches 7 bases. The sequenced sample was blood. This TCR came from a man younger than 30 with Graves' ophthalmopathy. The CDR3 sequence: CASSDTGGPDTQYF. CDR3 nucleotides: TGCGCCAGCAGCGATACGGGGGGACCAGATACGCAGTATTTT.